The source of this T cell receptor (beta chain) is a study of blood T cell repertoires in COVID-19. About the research overall: The origin of the acute and convalescent COVID-19 samples was the United States, Italy and Spain. From T cells, B-cell-depleted T cells, or PBMCs came the material, which was cDNA or gDNA.

Profiling relied on immunoSEQ multiplex PCR, and the TCRdb table lists in-frame clones only, not all of them. The table lists hundreds of thousands of clones, 70% to 90% of them singletons, with approximately 3% in the top ten. Germline CDR1 reads SGHDN; CDR2 reads FVKESK. The CDR3 covers 16 residues. With 0 bases clipped from V and 8 bases from J, the junction kept 9 bases outside the gene matches. The clonotype comes from a man in his sixties with acute or convalescent COVID-19. The rearrangement links TRBV14 to TRBJ1-4, with 7 positions matching TRBD1. The material sequenced was peripheral blood. In nucleotides, the CDR3 is TGTGCCAGCAGCCAAGAACTCGGACAGGTGGGAGAAAAACTGTTTTTT. Translation gives CASSQELGQVGEKLFF.